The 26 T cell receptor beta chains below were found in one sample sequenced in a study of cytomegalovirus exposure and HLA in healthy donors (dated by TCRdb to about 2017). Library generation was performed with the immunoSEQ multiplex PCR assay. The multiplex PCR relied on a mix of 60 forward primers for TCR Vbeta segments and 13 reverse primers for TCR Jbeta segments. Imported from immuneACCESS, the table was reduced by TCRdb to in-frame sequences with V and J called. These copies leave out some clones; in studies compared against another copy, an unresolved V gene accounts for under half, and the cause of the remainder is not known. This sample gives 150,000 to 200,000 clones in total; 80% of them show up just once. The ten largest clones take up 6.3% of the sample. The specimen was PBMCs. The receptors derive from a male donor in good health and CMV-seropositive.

The CDR3 nucleotides read TGTGCCAGCAGCGGGCTTACCCCCTACAATGAGCAGTTCTTC. Protein product: CASSGLTPYNEQFF. V and J are TRBV9 and TRBJ2-1; D call uncertain. Looked up from germline, CDR1 is SGDLS and CDR2 is YYNGEE. The CDR3 consists of 14 residues. Trimming left V 3 bases short and J 2 bases short, with 9 bases between.

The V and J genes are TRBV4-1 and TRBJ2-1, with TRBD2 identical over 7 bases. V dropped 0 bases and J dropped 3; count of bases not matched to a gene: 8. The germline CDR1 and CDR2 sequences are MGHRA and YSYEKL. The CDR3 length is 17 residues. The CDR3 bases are TGCGCCAGCAGCCAAGAACGGGGACTACCCTTCTACAATGAGCAGTTCTTC. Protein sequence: CASSQERGLPFYNEQFF.

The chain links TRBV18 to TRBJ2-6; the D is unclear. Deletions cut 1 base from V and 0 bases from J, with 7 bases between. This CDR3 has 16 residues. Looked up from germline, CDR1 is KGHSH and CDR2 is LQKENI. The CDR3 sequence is CASSPRLSSGANVLTF. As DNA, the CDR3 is TGTGCCAGCTCACCACGACTGAGCTCTGGGGCCAACGTCCTGACTTTC.

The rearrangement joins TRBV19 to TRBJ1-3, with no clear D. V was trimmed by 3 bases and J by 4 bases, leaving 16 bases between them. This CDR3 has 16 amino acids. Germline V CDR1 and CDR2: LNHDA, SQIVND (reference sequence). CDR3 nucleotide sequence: TGTGCCAGTAGTATTGAGGGTTTCACCGCCGGAAACACCATATATTTT. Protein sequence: CASSIEGFTAGNTIYF.

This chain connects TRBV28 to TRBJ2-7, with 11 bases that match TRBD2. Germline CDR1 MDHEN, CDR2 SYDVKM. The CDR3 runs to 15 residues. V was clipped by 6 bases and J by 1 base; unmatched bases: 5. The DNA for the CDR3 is TGTGCCAGCAGACTAGCGGGAGTCAAATCCTACGAGCAGTACTTC. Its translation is CASRLAGVKSYEQYF.

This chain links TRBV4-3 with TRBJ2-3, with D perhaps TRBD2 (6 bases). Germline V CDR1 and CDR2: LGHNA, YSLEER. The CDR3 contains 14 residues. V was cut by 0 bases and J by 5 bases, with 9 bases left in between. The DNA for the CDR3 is TGCGCCAGCAGCCAAGACAGGGAGGAAGATACGCAGTATTTT. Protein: CASSQDREEDTQYF.

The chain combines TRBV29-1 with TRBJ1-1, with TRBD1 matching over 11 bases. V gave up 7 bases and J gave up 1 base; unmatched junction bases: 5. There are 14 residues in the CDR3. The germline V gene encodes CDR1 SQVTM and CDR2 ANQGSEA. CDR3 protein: CSGTGGWANTEAFF. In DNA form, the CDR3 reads TGCAGCGGGACAGGGGGCTGGGCGAACACTGAAGCTTTCTTT.

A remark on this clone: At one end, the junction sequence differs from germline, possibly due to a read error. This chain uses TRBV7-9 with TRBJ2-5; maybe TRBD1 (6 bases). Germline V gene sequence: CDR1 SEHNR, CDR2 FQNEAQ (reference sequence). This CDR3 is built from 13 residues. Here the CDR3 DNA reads TGTTCCAGCAGCAGGGGATTAGGAGAGACCCAGTACTTC. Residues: CSSSRGLGETQYF. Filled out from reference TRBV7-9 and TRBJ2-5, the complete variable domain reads DTGVSQNPRHKITKRGQNVTFRCDPISEHNRLYWYRQTLGQGPEFLTYFQNEAQLEKSRLLSDRFSAERPKGSFSTLEIQRTEQGDSAMYLCSSSRGLGETQYFGPGTRLLVL.

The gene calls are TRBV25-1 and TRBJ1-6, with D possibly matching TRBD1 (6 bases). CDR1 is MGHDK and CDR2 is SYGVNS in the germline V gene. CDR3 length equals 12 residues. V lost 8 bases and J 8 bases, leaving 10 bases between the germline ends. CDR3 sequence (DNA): TGTGCCAGCGGGGACACCTATTCACCCCTCCACTTT. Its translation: CASGDTYSPLHF.

CDR3 sequence: CASSLGPWTSGNEFF. The CDR3, as DNA: TGTGCCAGCAGCTTAGGTCCTTGGACTAGCGGGAACGAGTTCTTC. The rearrangement links TRBV5-8 to TRBJ2-1, with TRBD2 matching over 12 bases. CDR3 length: 15 amino acids. The V gene's germline CDR1 is SGHTS and CDR2 YDEGEE. With V trimmed by 2 bases and J by 14 bases, 11 bases remained unmatched. The full variable domain, rest sourced from reference TRBV5-8 and TRBJ2-1, is EAGVTQSPTHLIKTRGQQATLRCSPISGHTSVYWYQQALGLGLQFLLWYDEGEERNRGNFPPRFSGRQFPNYSSELNVNALELEDSALYLCASSLGPWTSGNEFFGPGTRLTVL.

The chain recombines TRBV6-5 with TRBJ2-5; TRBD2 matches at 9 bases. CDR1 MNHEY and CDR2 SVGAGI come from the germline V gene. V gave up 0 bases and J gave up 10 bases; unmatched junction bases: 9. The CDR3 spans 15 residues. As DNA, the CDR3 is TGTGCCAGCAGTTACTCGGCTAGCGGGAAAGTCAACCAGTACTTC. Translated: CASSYSASGKVNQYF.

The CDR3 protein is CASSQDPALYEQFF. The CDR3 DNA is TGTGCCAGCAGCCAAGATCCAGCGCTCTATGAGCAGTTCTTC. This chain uses TRBV14 with TRBJ2-1; no clear D gene. The V end lost 0 bases, the J end lost 8 bases, and 11 bases lay between the germline ends. CDR3 length equals 14 residues. Germline values: CDR1 SGHDN, CDR2 FVKESK.

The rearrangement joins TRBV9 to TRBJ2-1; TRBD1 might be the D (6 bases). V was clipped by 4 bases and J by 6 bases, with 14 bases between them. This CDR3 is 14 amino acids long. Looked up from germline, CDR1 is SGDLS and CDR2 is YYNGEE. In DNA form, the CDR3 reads TGTGCCAGCAGCCATCCGTCAGGGGTCAATGAGCAGTTCTTC. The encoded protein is CASSHPSGVNEQFF.

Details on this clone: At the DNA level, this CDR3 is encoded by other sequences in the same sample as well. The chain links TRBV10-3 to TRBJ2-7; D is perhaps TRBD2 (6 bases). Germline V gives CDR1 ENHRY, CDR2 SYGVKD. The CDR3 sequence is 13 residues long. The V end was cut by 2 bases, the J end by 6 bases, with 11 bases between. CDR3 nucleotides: TGTGCCATCAGTGAGCGGAGGGAAGGCGAGCAGTACTTC. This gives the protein CAISERREGEQYF.

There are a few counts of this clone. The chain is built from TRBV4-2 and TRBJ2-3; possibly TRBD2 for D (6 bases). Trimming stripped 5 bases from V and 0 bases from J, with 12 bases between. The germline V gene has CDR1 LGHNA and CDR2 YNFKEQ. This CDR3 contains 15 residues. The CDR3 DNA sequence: TGTGCCAGCAGCGCCCGGGACTTTAGCACAGATACGCAGTATTTT. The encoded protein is CASSARDFSTDTQYF.

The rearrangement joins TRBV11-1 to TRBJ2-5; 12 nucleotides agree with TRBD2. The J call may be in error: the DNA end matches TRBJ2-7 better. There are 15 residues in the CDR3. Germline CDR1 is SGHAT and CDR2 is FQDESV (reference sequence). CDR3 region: CASSLRTSGNYEQYF. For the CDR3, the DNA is TGTGCCAGCAGCTTGAGGACTAGCGGGAATTACGAGCAGTACTTC.

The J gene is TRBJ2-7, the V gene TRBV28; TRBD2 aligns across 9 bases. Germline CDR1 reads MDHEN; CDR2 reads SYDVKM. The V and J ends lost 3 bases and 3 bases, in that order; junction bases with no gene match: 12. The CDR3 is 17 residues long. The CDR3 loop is CASSLGGSGSPFYEQYF. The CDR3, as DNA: TGTGCCAGCAGTTTGGGGGGTAGCGGGAGCCCTTTCTACGAGCAGTACTTC.

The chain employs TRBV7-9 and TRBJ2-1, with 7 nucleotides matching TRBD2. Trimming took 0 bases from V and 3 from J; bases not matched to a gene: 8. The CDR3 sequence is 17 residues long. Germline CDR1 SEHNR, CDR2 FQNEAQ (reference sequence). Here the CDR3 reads CASSLAQKASGYNEQFF. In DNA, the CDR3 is TGTGCCAGCAGCTTAGCCCAGAAAGCTAGCGGCTACAATGAGCAGTTCTTC.

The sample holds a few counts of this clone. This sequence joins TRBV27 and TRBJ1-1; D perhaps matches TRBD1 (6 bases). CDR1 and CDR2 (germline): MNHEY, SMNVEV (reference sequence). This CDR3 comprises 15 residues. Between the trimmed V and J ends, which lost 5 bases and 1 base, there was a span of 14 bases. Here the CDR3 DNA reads TGTGCCAGCAGTCTAATCGGGACACAGAACACTGAAGCTTTCTTT. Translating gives CASSLIGTQNTEAFF.

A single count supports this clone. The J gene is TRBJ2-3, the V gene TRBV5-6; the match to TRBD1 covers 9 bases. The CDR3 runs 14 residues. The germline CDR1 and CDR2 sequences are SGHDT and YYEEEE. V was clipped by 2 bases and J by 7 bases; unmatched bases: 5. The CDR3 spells CASSLWDRVHTQYF. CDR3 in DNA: TGTGCCAGCAGCTTATGGGACAGGGTCCATACGCAGTATTTT.

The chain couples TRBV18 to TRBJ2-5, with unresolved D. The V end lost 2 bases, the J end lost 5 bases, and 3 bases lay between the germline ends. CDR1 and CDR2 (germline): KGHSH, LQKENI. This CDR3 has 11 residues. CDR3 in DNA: TGTGCCAGCTCACCATCGGAGACCCAGTACTTC. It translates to CASSPSETQYF.

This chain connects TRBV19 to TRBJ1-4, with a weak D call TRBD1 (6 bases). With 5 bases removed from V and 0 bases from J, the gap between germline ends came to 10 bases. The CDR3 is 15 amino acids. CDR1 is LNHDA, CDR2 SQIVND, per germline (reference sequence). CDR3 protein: CASSQQGPTNEKLFF. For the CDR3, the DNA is TGTGCCAGTAGTCAACAGGGCCCAACTAATGAAAAACTGTTTTTT.

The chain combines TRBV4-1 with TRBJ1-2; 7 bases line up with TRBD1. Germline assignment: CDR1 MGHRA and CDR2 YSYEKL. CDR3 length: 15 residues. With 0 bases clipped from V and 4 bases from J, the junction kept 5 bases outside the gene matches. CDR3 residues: CASSQERGGSYGYTF. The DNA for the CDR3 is TGCGCCAGCAGCCAAGAACGAGGGGGCTCCTATGGCTACACCTTC.

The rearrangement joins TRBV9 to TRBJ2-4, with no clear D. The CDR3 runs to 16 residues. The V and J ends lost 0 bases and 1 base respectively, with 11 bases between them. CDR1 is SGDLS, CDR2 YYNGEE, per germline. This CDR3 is CASSVGSSLAKNIQYF. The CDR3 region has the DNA TGTGCCAGCAGCGTAGGATCTAGTCTGGCCAAAAACATTCAGTACTTC.

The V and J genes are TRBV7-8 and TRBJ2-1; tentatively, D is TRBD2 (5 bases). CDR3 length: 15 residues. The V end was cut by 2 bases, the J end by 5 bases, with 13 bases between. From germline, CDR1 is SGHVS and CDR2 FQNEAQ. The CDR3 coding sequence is TGTGCCAGCAGCTTAATGAGGGATAGGAACAATGAGCAGTTCTTC. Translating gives CASSLMRDRNNEQFF.

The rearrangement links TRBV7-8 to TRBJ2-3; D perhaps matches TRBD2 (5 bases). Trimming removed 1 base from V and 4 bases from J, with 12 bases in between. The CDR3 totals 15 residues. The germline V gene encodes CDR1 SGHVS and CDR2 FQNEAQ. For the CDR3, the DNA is TGTGCCAGCAGCTTAGGATGGACTGCATCAGATACGCAGTATTTT. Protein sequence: CASSLGWTASDTQYF. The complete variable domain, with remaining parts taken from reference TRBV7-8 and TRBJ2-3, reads GAGVSQSPRYKVAKRGQDVALRCDPISGHVSLFWYQQALGQGPEFLTYFQNEAQLDKSGLPSDRFFAERPEGSVSTLKIQRTQQEDSAVYLCASSLGWTASDTQYFGPGTRLTVL.